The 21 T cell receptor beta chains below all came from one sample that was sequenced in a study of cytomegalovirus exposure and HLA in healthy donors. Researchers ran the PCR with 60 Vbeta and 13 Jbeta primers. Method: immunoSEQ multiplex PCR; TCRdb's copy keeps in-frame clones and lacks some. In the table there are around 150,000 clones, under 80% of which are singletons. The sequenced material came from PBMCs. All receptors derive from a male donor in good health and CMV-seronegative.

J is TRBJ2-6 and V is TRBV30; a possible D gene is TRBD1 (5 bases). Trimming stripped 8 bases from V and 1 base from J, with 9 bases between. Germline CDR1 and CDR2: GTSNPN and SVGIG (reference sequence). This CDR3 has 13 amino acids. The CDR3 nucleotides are TGTGCCCGGACATTTTCTGGGGCCAACGTCCTGACTTTC. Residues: CARTFSGANVLTF.

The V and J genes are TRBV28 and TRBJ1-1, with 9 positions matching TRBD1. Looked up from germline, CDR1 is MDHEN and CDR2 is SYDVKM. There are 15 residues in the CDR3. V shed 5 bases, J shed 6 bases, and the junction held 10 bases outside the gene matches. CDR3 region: CASSPTGGSFPEAFF. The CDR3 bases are TGTGCCAGCAGTCCCACAGGGGGCTCGTTTCCTGAAGCTTTCTTT. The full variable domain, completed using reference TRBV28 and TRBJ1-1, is DVKVTQSSRYLVKRTGEKVFLECVQDMDHENMFWYRQDPGLGLRLIYFSYDVKMKEKGDIPEGYSVSREKKERFSLILESASTNQTSMYLCASSPTGGSFPEAFFGQGTRLTVV.

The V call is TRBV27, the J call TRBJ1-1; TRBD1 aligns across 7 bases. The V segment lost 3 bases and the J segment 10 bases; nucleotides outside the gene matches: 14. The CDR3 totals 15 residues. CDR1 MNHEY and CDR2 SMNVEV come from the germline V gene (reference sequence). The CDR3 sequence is CASSFRAGGDRGAFF. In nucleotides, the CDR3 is TGTGCCAGCAGTTTTAGGGCAGGTGGGGACAGAGGAGCTTTCTTT.

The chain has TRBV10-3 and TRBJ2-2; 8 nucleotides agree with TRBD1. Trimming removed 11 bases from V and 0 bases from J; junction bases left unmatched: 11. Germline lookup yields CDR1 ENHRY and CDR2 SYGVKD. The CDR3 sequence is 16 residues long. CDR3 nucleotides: TGTGCCGCCTCCGGGGGACAGGCCTCGAACACCGGGGAGCTGTTTTTT. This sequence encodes CAASGGQASNTGELFF.

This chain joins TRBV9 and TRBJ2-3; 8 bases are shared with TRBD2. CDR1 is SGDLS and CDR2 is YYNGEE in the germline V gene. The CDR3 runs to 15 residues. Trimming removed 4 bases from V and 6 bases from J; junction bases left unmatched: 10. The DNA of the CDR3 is TGTGCCAGCAGCACTAGCGGTCGCCTTGTGGATACGCAGTATTTT. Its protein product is CASSTSGRLVDTQYF.

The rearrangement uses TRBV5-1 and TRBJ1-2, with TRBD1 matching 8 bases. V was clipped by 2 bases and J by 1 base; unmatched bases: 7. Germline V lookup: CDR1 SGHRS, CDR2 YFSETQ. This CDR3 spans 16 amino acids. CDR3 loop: CASSFSGTGVNYGYTF. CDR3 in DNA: TGCGCCAGCAGCTTCTCCGGGACAGGTGTTAACTATGGCTACACCTTC.

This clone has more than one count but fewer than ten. The CDR3 is CASSQVGGARNSPLHF. CDR3 in DNA: TGCGCCAGCAGCCAAGTAGGGGGGGCTCGGAATTCACCCCTCCACTTT. The chain employs TRBV4-3 and TRBJ1-6, with D possibly TRBD1 on 6 matching bases. Germline loops: CDR1 LGHNA, CDR2 YSLEER. The ends were cut back, 1 base at V and 7 bases at J, with 14 bases in the middle. The length of the CDR3 is 16 residues.

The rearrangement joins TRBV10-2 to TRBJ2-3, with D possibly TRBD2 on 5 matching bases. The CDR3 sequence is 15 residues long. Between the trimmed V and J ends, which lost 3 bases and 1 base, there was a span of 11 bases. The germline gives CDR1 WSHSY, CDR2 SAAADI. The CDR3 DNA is TGCGCCAGCAGTGATACCTGGACTCGCACAGATACGCAGTATTTT. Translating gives CASSDTWTRTDTQYF.

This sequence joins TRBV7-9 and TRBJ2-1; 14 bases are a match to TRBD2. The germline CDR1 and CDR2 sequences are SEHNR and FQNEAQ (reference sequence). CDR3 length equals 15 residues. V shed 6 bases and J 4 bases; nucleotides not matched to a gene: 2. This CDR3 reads CASSGTSGRYNEQFF. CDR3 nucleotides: TGTGCCAGCAGTGGGACTAGCGGGAGATACAATGAGCAGTTCTTC.

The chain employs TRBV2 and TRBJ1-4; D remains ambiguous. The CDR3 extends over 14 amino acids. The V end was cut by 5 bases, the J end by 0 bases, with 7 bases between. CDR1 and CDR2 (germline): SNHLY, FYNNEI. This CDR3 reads CASSPEATNEKLFF. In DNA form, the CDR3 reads TGTGCCAGCAGTCCAGAAGCAACTAATGAAAAACTGTTTTTT.

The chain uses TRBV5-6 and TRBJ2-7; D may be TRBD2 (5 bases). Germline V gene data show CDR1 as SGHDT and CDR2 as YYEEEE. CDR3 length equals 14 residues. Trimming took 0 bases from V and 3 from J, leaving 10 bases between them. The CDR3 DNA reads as TGTGCCAGCAGCTTGGGGCCGGGGTTCTACGAGCAGTACTTC. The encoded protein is CASSLGPGFYEQYF.

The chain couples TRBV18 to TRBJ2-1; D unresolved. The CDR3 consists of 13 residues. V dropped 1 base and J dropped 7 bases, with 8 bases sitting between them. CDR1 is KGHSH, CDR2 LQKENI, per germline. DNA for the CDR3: TGTGCCAGCTCACCACTGCGCGAAAATGAGCAGTTCTTC. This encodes CASSPLRENEQFF.

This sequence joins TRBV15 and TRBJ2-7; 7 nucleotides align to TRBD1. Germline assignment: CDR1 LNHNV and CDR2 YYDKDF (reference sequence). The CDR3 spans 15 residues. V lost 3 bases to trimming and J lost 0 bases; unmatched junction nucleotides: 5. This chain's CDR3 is CATSREDRFSYEQYF. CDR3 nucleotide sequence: TGTGCCACCAGCAGGGAGGACAGGTTCTCCTACGAGCAGTACTTC.

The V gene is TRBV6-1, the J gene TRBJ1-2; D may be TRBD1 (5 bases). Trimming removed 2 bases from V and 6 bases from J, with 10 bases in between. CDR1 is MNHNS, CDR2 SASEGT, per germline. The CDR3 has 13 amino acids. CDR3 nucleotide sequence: TGTGCCAGCAGTGAAATCACAGGCGATGGCTACACCTTC. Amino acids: CASSEITGDGYTF.

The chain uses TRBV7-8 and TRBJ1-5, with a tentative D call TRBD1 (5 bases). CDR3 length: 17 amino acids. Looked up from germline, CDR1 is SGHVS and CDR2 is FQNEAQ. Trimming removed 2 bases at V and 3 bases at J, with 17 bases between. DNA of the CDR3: TGTGCCAGCAGCTTATATCGGGGGGAAAGTTTCAATCAGCCCCAGCATTTT. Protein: CASSLYRGESFNQPQHF.

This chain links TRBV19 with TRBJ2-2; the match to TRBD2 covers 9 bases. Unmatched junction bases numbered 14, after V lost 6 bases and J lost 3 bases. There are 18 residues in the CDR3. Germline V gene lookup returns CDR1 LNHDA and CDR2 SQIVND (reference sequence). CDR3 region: CASRAPRREGPDTGELFF. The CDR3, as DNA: TGTGCCAGTAGGGCCCCCAGGCGGGAGGGCCCGGACACCGGGGAGCTGTTTTTT.

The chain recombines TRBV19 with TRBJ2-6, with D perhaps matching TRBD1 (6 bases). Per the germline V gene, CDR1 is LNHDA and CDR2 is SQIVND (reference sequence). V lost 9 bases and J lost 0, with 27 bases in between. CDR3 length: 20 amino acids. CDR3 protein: CASRTRGYGSPSSGANVLTF. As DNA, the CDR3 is TGTGCCAGCCGGACAAGGGGGTACGGTAGTCCAAGCTCTGGGGCCAACGTCCTGACTTTC.

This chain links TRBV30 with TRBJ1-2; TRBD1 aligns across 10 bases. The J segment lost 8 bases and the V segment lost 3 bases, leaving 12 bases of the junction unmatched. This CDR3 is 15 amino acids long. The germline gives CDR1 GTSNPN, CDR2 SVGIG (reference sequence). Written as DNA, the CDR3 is TGTGCCTGGAGGGACAGGGGGGGCCCTTTAGGAGGCTACACCTTC. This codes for CAWRDRGGPLGGYTF. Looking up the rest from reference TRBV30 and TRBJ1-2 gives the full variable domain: SQTIHQWPATLVQPVGSPLSLECTVEGTSNPNLYWYRQAAGRGLQLLFYSVGIGQISSEVPQNLSASRPQDRQFILSSKKLLLSDSGFYLCAWRDRGGPLGGYTFGSGTRLTVV.

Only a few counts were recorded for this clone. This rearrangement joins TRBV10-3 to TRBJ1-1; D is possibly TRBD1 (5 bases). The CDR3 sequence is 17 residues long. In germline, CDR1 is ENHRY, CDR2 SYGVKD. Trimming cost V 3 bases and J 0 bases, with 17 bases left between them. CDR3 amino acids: CAISDPKSTVLNTEAFF. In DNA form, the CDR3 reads TGTGCCATCAGTGATCCGAAATCGACAGTGTTGAACACTGAAGCTTTCTTT.

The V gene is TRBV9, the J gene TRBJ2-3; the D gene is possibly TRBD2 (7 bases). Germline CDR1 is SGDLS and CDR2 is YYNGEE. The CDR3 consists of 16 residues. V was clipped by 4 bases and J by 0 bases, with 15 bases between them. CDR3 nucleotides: TGTGCCAGCAGCTCAAAGGGGGGGTTTAGCACAGATACGCAGTATTTT. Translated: CASSSKGGFSTDTQYF.

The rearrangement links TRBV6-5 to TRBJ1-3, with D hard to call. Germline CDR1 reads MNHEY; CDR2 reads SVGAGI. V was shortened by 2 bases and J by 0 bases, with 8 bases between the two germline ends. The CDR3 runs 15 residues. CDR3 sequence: CASSYEALSGNTIYF. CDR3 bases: TGTGCCAGCAGTTACGAGGCCCTCTCTGGAAACACCATATATTTT.